This TCR beta chain was found in a study of blood T cell repertoires in COVID-19. Overall study: There were acute and convalescent COVID-19 samples, and they came from the United States, Italy and Spain. In each case, the material was cDNA or gDNA derived from T cells, B-cell-depleted T cells, or PBMCs.

The CDR3 extends over 14 amino acids. Looked up from germline, CDR1 is SGHAT and CDR2 is FQNNGV. V lost 2 bases and J lost 0, with 7 bases in between. In the study's own analysis: Amplification of reference gene primers was used by the study to estimate nucleated cell counts. Using immunoSEQ multiplex PCR, the repertoire was profiled, and TCRdb retains in-frame clones only, with some absent. Clonal size and the V and J genes are those of that table, whereas D and trimming came from the DNA. Among about 180,000 clones listed, 80% to 90% were seen once. The sample consisted of peripheral blood. The receptor was derived from a man between 18 and 35 years old who had recovered from COVID-19. The rearrangement uses TRBV11-2 and TRBJ1-1; D may be TRBD1 (5 bases). CDR3: CASSLSGMNTEAFF. The DNA for the CDR3 is TGTGCCAGCAGCTTATCAGGGATGAACACTGAAGCTTTCTTT. Using reference TRBV11-2 and TRBJ1-1 for the parts outside the CDR3, the full variable domain is EAGVAQSPRYKIIEKRQSVAFWCNPISGHATLYWYQQILGQGPKLLIQFQNNGVVDDSQLPKDRFSAERLKGVDSTLKIQPAKLEDSAVYLCASSLSGMNTEAFFGQGTRLTVV.